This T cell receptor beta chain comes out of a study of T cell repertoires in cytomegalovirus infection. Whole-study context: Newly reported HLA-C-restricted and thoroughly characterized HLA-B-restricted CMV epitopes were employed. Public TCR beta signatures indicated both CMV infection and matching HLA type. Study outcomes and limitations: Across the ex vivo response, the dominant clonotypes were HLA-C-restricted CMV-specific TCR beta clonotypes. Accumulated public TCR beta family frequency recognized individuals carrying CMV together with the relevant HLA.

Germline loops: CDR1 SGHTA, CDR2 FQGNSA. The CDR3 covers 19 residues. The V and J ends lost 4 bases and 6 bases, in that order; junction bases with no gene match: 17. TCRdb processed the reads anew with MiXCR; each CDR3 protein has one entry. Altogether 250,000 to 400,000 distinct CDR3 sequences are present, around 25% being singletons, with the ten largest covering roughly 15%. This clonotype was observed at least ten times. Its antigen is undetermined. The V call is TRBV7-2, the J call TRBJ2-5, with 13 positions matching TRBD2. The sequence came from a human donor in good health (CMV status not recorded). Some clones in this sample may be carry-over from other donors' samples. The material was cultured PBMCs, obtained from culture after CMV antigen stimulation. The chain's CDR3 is CASSYPSGTSGTRGKTQYF. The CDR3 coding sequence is TGTGCCAGCAGCTACCCGTCCGGGACTAGCGGGACTCGCGGGAAGACCCAGTACTTC.